This record concerns one TCR beta chain sequence. These data come from a study of blood T cell repertoires in COVID-19. Overall study: COVID-19 samples from acute and convalescent phases originated in the United States, Italy and Spain. PBMCs, B-cell-depleted T cells, or T cells provided the cDNA or gDNA that made up the material.

In the source study's methods: How many nucleated cells were present was estimated from reference gene primer amplification. Profiling relied on immunoSEQ multiplex PCR, and the TCRdb table lists in-frame clones only, not all of them. The V and J calls and the clone size are those of that table, but D and trimming were determined from the DNA. This repertoire shows 150,000 to 190,000 clones, approximately 81% found once; its top ten account for 8.3%. The germline V and J ends were trimmed by 0 bases and 7 bases, with 15 bases remaining between them. This CDR3 is 15 amino acids long. CDR1 is LGHDT, CDR2 YNNKEL, per germline (reference sequence).

This receptor was taken from a woman aged 55-75 years with COVID-19, enrolled during active disease. The sample taken for sequencing was peripheral blood. The chain employs TRBV3-1 (or the pseudogene TRBV3-2) and TRBJ1-2; the D gene is possibly TRBD1 (5 bases). The CDR3 sequence is CASSQDRAARGGYTF. CDR3 nucleotides: TGTGCCAGCAGCCAAGATAGGGCAGCAAGGGGTGGCTACACCTTC.